The rows below give T cell receptor beta chains drawn from one sample of a study of T-cell reconstitution after alpha-beta-depleted transplantation in children. Each CDR3 protein gets one entry after TCRdb re-called the PCR reads with MiXCR. The repertoire holds around 580,000 distinct CDR3 sequences, 20% to 25% seen once, with 14% in the top ten. The source was PBMCs, mostly from graft donor cells, collected 360 days after TCRalphabeta/CD19-depleted stem cell transplant. Source of these receptors: a boy in the first two years of life who had a stem cell transplant for acute myeloid leukemia, so the T cells may come from the graft donor. CDR3s include the opening cysteine and the closing phenylalanine or tryptophan. Fields, in order: clone size, D gene, J gene, V gene, CDR3 protein, CDR3 DNA. D genes are given only for firm matches. For some rows the clone size is stated as once, few or many, or as a class when expanded; others skip it.

many | . | TRBJ1-1 | TRBV12-3/TRBV12-4 | CASRPMNTEAFF | TGTGCCAGCAGACCGATGAACACTGAAGCTTTCTTT
. | . | TRBJ2-1 | TRBV4-2 | CASSQDVQAEYNEQFF | TGTGCCAGCAGCCAAGATGTACAGGCCGAGTACAATGAGCAGTTCTTC
few | TRBD2 | TRBJ2-5 | TRBV12-3/TRBV12-4 | CASSDLTSGEETQYF | TGTGCCAGCAGTGACCTGACTAGCGGGGAAGAGACCCAGTACTTC
many | . | TRBJ2-3 | TRBV29-1 | CSVEDSARWARDTQYF | TGCAGCGTTGAAGACTCGGCTAGATGGGCGAGAGATACGCAGTATTTT
. | . | TRBJ1-1 | TRBV20-1 | CSAREPGHNTEAFF | TGCAGTGCTAGAGAACCGGGACACAACACTGAAGCTTTCTTT
. | . | TRBJ2-2 | TRBV5-1 | CASSLDGVGTGELFF | TGCGCCAGCAGCTTGGACGGGGTTGGCACCGGGGAGCTGTTTTTT
many | . | TRBJ2-5 | TRBV29-1 | CSSRAGSRQETQYF | TGCAGCTCACGGGCGGGCAGTAGACAAGAGACCCAGTACTTC
few | TRBD1 | TRBJ2-1 | TRBV20-1 | CSAPGQGEQFF | TGCAGTGCTCCGGGACAGGGAGAGCAGTTCTTC
. | . | TRBJ2-7 | TRBV12-3/TRBV12-4 | CASSLVPGEGYEQYF | TGTGCCAGCAGTTTAGTGCCAGGGGAAGGCTACGAGCAGTACTTC
many | TRBD2 | TRBJ2-1 | TRBV9 | CASSSQGLAGSNEQFF | TGTGCCAGCAGCTCGCAGGGACTAGCGGGGTCCAATGAGCAGTTCTTC
. | TRBD2 | TRBJ2-5 | TRBV7-2 | CASSPGSSGQETQYF | TGTGCCAGCAGCCCTGGGTCTAGCGGGCAAGAGACCCAGTACTTC
. | . | TRBJ2-3 | TRBV7-8 | CASSWRQALGGTDTQYF | TGTGCCAGCAGCTGGCGACAGGCCCTGGGCGGCACAGATACGCAGTATTTT
many | . | TRBJ2-3 | TRBV5-1 | CASSGKRMGTDTQYF | TGCGCCAGCAGCGGTAAGCGGATGGGAACAGATACGCAGTATTTT
many | . | TRBJ2-2 | TRBV18 | CASSPRRLNTGELFF | TGTGCCAGCTCACCAAGGAGACTCAACACCGGGGAGCTGTTTTTT
. | . | TRBJ2-3 | TRBV29-1 | CSVVRDSGGDTQYF | TGCAGCGTTGTCCGGGACTCCGGAGGAGATACGCAGTATTTT
many | . | TRBJ2-7 | TRBV20-1 | CSATVFARGDSYEQYF | TGCAGTGCTACCGTTTTCGCCAGGGGGGATTCCTACGAGCAGTACTTC
. | TRBD1 | TRBJ1-2 | TRBV29-1 | CSVGQVYTNYGYTF | TGCAGCGTGGGACAGGTTTATACTAACTATGGCTACACCTTC
many | . | TRBJ1-5 | TRBV21-1 | CASSKELGKSQPQHF | TGTGCCAGCAGCAAAGAGCTAGGAAAAAGTCAGCCCCAGCATTTT
. | . | TRBJ2-3 | TRBV7-3 | CASSLTFTDTHYF | TGTGCCAGCAGCTTGACCTTCACAGATACGCATTATTTT
many | . | TRBJ2-3 | TRBV20-1 | CSARDRAFTTQYF | TGCAGTGCTAGAGATAGGGCCTTCACTACGCAGTATTTT
few | . | TRBJ1-5 | TRBV20-1 | CSASGQLQPQHF | TGCAGTGCTAGCGGTCAATTGCAGCCCCAGCATTTT
few | . | TRBJ1-1 | TRBV10-3 | CAISLDRNTEAFF | TGTGCCATCAGCCTGGACAGGAACACTGAAGCTTTCTTT
. | . | TRBJ2-3 | TRBV10-2 | CASTSADTQYF | TGCGCCTCAACGAGCGCCGATACGCAGTATTTT
few | . | TRBJ1-6 | TRBV10-3 | CAISEHRDNSPLHF | TGTGCCATCAGTGAGCACAGGGACAATTCACCCCTCCACTTT
. | . | TRBJ1-1 | TRBV28 | CASSLWAQGWRANTEAFF | TGTGCCAGCAGTTTATGGGCACAGGGTTGGCGGGCCAACACTGAAGCTTTCTTT
. | . | TRBJ2-7 | TRBV5-1 | CASSLFLESYEQYF | TGCGCCAGCAGCTTGTTCCTAGAATCCTATGAGCAGTACTTC
. | . | TRBJ1-4 | TRBV20-1 | CSAPLRLYGGAERNEKLFF | TGCAGTGCCCCCTTGCGTCTTTATGGGGGGGCGGAGCGTAATGAAAAACTGTTTTTT
many | . | TRBJ1-4 | TRBV28 | CASSSQGGPNEKLFF | TGTGCCAGCAGTTCCCAAGGGGGACCCAATGAAAAACTGTTTTTT
many | . | TRBJ2-3 | TRBV30 | CAGSQWVSVSTDTQYF | TGTGCCGGCTCACAGTGGGTCAGCGTTAGCACAGATACGCAGTATTTT
. | TRBD2 | TRBJ2-5 | TRBV15 | CATSRDTSGGGPETQYF | TGTGCCACCAGCAGGGATACTAGCGGGGGGGGCCCAGAGACCCAGTACTTC
. | . | TRBJ1-6 | TRBV15 | CATSRDQRSNSPLHF | TGTGCCACCAGCAGAGATCAACGGAGTAATTCACCCCTCCACTTT
. | TRBD2 | TRBJ2-3 | TRBV7-3 | CASSLLWSGGLTDTQYF | TGTGCCAGCAGCTTGTTGTGGAGCGGGGGGTTGACAGATACGCAGTATTTT
. | . | TRBJ2-1 | TRBV12-3/TRBV12-4 | CASSPTLGQFF | TGTGCCAGCAGCCCAACACTTGGGCAGTTCTTC
few | . | TRBJ2-1 | TRBV20-1 | CSATHGANNEQFF | TGCAGTGCTACCCACGGGGCGAACAATGAGCAGTTCTTC
few | . | TRBJ1-6 | TRBV20-1 | CSAPGLVNSPLHF | TGCAGTGCCCCGGGCCTCGTCAATTCACCCCTCCACTTT
few | TRBD2 | TRBJ2-1 | TRBV9 | CASSVYLAGVHEQFF | TGTGCCAGCAGCGTTTATCTAGCGGGGGTTCATGAGCAGTTCTTC
. | . | TRBJ2-1 | TRBV4-3 | CASSQEEGYNEQFF | TGCGCCAGCAGCCAAGAGGAGGGATACAATGAGCAGTTCTTC
few | . | TRBJ1-2 | TRBV7-2 | CASREISGIANYGYTF | TGTGCCAGCAGAGAGATATCAGGGATCGCTAACTATGGCTACACCTTC
many | . | TRBJ1-5 | TRBV27 | CASSLRGSNQPQHF | TGTGCCAGCAGTTTACGGGGGAGTAATCAGCCCCAGCATTTT
few | TRBD2 | TRBJ2-1 | TRBV6-5 | CASSYRGSGALSYNEQFF | TGTGCCAGCAGTTATCGGGGTAGCGGGGCTCTCTCCTACAATGAGCAGTTCTTC
. | . | TRBJ1-1 | TRBV20-1 | CSAGRDRKAFF | TGCAGTGCTGGACGAGACAGAAAAGCTTTCTTT
many | . | TRBJ2-7 | TRBV12-3/TRBV12-4 | CASSPGIVPYEQYF | TGTGCCAGCAGTCCAGGGATTGTACCCTACGAGCAGTACTTC
. | TRBD2 | TRBJ2-7 | TRBV4-1 | CASSPRLAGPSYEQYF | TGTGCCAGCAGCCCCCGTCTAGCGGGGCCCTCCTACGAGCAGTACTTC
many | . | TRBJ2-2 | TRBV12-3/TRBV12-4 | CASRASASNGELFF | TGTGCCAGCAGAGCTAGCGCCTCTAATGGGGAGCTGTTTTTT
few | . | TRBJ2-2 | TRBV7-8 | CASSLGGQYVTGELFF | TGTGCCAGCAGCTTAGGTGGCCAATACGTCACCGGGGAGCTGTTTTTT
. | . | TRBJ2-6 | TRBV6-5 | CASSYVQLGANVLTF | TGTGCCAGCAGTTACGTTCAGCTGGGGGCCAACGTCCTGACTTTC
. | . | TRBJ1-1 | TRBV14 | CASSPRPRLTYTEAFF | TGTGCCAGCAGCCCGCGTCCCAGGTTAACTTACACTGAAGCTTTCTTT
. | . | TRBJ2-1 | TRBV11-3 | CASSLVGARNRAVSFGYNEQFF | TGTGCCAGCAGCTTAGTGGGGGCTAGGAATCGAGCCGTCTCTTTTGGGTACAATGAGCAGTTCTTC
. | . | TRBJ1-5 | TRBV6-1 | CASSPGRFNQPQDF | TGTGCCAGCAGTCCCGGACGGTTTAATCAGCCCCAGGATTTT
many | TRBD2 | TRBJ2-3 | TRBV28 | CASPPSTGGRSTDTQYF | TGTGCCAGCCCTCCTTCAACGGGAGGGCGAAGCACAGATACGCAGTATTTT